This TCR beta chain came from a study of blood T cell repertoires in COVID-19. Whole-study context: Italy, Spain and the United States were the sources of the convalescent and acute COVID-19 samples. PBMCs, B-cell-depleted T cells, or T cells provided the cDNA or gDNA that made up the material.

Germline V lookup: CDR1 SQVTM, CDR2 ANQGSEA. This CDR3 contains 14 residues. Deletions cut 5 bases from V and 2 bases from J, with 10 bases between. Per the original methods: Nucleated cell number was recorded as an estimate derived from reference gene primer amplification. Here immunoSEQ multiplex PCR was the method, and the copy in TCRdb shows in-frame clones only, minus some. The V and J calls and clone size come from that table; D and trimming were worked out from the DNA. The repertoire holds about 110,000 clones, with around 90% as singletons. This TCR was sampled from a human donor in a cohort sampled during active COVID-19. Material: peripheral blood. The rearrangement links TRBV29-1 to TRBJ2-6, with a possible D match to TRBD2 (5 bases). The CDR3 is CSVLRAAGANVLTF. The CDR3 coding sequence is TGCAGCGTTTTGAGGGCTGCTGGGGCCAACGTCCTGACTTTC.